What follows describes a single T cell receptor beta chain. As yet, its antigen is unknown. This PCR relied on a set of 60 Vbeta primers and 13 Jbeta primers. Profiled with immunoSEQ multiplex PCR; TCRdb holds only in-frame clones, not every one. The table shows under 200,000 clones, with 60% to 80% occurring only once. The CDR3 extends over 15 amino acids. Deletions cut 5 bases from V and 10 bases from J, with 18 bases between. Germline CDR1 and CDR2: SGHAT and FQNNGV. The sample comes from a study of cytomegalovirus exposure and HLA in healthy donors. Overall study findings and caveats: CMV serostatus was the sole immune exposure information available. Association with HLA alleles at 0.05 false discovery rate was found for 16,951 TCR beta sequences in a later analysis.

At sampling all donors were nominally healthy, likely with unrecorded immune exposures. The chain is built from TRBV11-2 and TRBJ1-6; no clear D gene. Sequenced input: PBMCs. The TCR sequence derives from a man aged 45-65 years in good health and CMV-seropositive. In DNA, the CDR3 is TGTGCCAGCAGCCAGAGACCGGGAGGAAAGTCACCCCTCCACTTT. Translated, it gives CASSQRPGGKSPLHF.